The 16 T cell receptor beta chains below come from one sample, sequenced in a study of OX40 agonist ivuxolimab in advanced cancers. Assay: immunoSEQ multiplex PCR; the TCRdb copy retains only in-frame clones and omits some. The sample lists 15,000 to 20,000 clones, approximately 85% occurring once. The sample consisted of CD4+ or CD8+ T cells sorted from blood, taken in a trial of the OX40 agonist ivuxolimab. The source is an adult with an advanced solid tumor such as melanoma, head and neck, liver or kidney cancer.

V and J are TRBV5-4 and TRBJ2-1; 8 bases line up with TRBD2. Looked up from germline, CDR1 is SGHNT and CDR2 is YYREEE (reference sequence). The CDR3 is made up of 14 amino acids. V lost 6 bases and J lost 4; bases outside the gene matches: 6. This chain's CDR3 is CASTHTSGYNEQFF. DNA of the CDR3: TGTGCCAGCACCCATACTAGCGGATACAATGAGCAGTTCTTC.

The CDR3, as DNA: TGTGCCAGCAGTGATTTCGGATGGAGCACAGATACGCAGTATTTT. Its protein product is CASSDFGWSTDTQYF. The chain links TRBV2 to TRBJ2-3; D is unclear. The CDR3 is 15 residues long. Germline CDR1 reads SNHLY; CDR2 reads FYNNEI. V shed 3 bases and J shed 0 bases, with 10 bases lying between them. Looking up the rest from reference TRBV2 and TRBJ2-3 gives the full variable domain: EPEVTQTPSHQVTQMGQEVILRCVPISNHLYFYWYRQILGQKVEFLVSFYNNEISEKSEIFDDQFSVERPDGSNFTLKIRSTKLEDSAMYFCASSDFGWSTDTQYFGPGTRLTVL.

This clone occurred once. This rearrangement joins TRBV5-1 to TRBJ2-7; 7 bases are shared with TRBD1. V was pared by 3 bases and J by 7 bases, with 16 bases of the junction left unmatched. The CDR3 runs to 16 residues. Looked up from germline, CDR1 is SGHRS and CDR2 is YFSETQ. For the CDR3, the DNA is TGCGCCAGCAGCTCCAGTAGGGGGCGGGTATCGAGAGAGCAGTACTTC. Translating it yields CASSSSRGRVSREQYF. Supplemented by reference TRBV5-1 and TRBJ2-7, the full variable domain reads KAGVTQTPRYLIKTRGQQVTLSCSPISGHRSVSWYQQTPGQGLQFLFEYFSETQRNKGNFPGRFSGRQFSNSRSEMNVSTLELGDSALYLCASSSSRGRVSREQYFGPGTRLTVT.

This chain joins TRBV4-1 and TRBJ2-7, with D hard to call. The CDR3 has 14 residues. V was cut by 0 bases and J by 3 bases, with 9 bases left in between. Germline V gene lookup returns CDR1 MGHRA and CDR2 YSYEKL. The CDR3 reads CASSQDIGDYEQYF. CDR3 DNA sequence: TGCGCCAGCAGCCAAGATATTGGGGACTACGAGCAGTACTTC.

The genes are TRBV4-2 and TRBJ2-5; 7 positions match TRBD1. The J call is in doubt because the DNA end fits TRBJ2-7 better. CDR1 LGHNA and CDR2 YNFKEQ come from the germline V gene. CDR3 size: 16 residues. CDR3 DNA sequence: TGTGCCAGCAGCCTCTGGTCGGGACAGTCCCCCTACGAGCAGTACTTC. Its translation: CASSLWSGQSPYEQYF.

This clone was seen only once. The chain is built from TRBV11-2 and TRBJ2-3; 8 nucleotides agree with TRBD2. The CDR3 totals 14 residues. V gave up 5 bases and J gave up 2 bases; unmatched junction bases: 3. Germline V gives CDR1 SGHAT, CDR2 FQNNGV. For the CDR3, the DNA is TGTGCCAGCAGCCTTAGCGGGGTCACAGATACGCAGTATTTT. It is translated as CASSLSGVTDTQYF. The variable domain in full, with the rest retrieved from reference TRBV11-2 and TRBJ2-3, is EAGVAQSPRYKIIEKRQSVAFWCNPISGHATLYWYQQILGQGPKLLIQFQNNGVVDDSQLPKDRFSAERLKGVDSTLKIQPAKLEDSAVYLCASSLSGVTDTQYFGPGTRLTVL.

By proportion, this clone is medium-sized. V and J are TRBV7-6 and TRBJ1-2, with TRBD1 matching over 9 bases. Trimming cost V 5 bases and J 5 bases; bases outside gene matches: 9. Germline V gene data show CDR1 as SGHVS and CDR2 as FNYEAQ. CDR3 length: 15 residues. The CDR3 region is CASSPEETGGYGYTF. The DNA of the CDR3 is TGTGCCAGCAGCCCAGAGGAGACAGGGGGATATGGCTACACCTTC.

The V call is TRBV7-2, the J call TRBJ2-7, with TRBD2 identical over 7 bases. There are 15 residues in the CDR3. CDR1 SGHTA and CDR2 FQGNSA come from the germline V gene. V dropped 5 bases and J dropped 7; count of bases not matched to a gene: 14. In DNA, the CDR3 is TGTGCCAGCAGCCCCAAGTCTAGCGGTGTATCAGAGCAGTACTTC. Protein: CASSPKSSGVSEQYF.

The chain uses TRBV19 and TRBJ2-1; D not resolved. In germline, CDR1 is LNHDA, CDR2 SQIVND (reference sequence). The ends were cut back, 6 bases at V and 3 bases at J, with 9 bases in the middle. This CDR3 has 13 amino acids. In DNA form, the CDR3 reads TGTGCCAGTAGCGACACAGTCTACAATGAGCAGTTCTTC. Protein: CASSDTVYNEQFF. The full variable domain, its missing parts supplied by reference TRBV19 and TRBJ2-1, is DGGITQSPKYLFRKEGQNVTLSCEQNLNHDAMYWYRQDPGQGLRLIYYSQIVNDFQKGDIAEGYSVSREKKESFPLTVTSAQKNPTAFYLCASSDTVYNEQFFGPGTRLTVL.

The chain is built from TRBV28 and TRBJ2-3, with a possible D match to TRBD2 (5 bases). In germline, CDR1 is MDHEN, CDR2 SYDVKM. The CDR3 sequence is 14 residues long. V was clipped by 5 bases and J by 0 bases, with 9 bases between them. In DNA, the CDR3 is TGTGCCAGCAGTCGAGGACTGAGCACAGATACGCAGTATTTT. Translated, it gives CASSRGLSTDTQYF. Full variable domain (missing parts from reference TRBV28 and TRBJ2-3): DVKVTQSSRYLVKRTGEKVFLECVQDMDHENMFWYRQDPGLGLRLIYFSYDVKMKEKGDIPEGYSVSREKKERFSLILESASTNQTSMYLCASSRGLSTDTQYFGPGTRLTVL.

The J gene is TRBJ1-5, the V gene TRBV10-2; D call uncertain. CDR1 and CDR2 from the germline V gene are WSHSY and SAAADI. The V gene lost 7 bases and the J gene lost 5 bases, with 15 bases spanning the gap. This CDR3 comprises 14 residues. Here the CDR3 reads CASTDRGRDQPQHF. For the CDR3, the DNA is TGCGCCAGCACCGATAGAGGTAGAGATCAGCCCCAGCATTTT.

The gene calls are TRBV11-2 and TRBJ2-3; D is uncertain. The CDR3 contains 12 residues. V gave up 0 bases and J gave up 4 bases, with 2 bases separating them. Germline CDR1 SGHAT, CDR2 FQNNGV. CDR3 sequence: CASSLEADTQYF. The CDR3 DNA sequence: TGTGCCAGCAGCTTAGAAGCAGATACGCAGTATTTT.

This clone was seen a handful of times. DNA for the CDR3: TGTGCCAGCAAAATATCCGGGACTAGCGGGTTTAATGAGCAGTTCTTC. Protein product: CASKISGTSGFNEQFF. This chain uses TRBV27 with TRBJ2-1; 12 bases map to TRBD2. J gave up 7 bases and V 7 bases, and 11 bases lay outside the gene matches. This CDR3 is 16 amino acids long. Germline lookup yields CDR1 MNHEY and CDR2 SMNVEV (reference sequence).

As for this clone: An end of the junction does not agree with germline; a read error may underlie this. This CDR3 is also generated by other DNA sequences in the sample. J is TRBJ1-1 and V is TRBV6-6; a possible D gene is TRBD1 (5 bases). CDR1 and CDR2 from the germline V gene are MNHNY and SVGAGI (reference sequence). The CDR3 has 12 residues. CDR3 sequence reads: CASSPSDTEAFF. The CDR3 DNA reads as TGTGCCAGCAGCCCCTCGGACACAGAAGCTTTCTTT.

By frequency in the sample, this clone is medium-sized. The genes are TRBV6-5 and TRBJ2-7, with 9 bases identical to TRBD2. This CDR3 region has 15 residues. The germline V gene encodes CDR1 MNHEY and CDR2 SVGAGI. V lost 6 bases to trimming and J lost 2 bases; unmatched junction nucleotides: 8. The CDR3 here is CASRRERTSAYEQYF. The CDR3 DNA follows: TGTGCCAGCAGACGAGAGCGGACTAGCGCCTACGAGCAGTACTTC.

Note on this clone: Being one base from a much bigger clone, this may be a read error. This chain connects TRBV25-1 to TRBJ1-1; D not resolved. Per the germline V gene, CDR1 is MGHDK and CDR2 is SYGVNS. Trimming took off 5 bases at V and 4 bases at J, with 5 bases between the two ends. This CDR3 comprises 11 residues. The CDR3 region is CASSFTTEAFF. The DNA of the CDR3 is TGTGCCAGCAGTTTCACCACTGAAGCTTTCTTT.